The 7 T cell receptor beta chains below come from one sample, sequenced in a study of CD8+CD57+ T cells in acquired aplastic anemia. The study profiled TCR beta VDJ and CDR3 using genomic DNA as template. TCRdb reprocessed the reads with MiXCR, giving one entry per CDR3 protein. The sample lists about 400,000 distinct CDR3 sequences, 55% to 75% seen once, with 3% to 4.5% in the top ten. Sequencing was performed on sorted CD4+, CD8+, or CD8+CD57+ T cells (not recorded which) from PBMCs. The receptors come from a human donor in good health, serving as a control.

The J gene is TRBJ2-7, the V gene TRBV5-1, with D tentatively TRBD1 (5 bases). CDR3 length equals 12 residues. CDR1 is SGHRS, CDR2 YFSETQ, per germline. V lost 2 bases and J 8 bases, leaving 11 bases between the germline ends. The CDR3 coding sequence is TGCGCCAGCAGCTTATACTCAGGGAAGCAGTACTTC. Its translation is CASSLYSGKQYF. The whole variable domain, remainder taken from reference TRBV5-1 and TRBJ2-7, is KAGVTQTPRYLIKTRGQQVTLSCSPISGHRSVSWYQQTPGQGLQFLFEYFSETQRNKGNFPGRFSGRQFSNSRSEMNVSTLELGDSALYLCASSLYSGKQYFGPGTRLTVT.

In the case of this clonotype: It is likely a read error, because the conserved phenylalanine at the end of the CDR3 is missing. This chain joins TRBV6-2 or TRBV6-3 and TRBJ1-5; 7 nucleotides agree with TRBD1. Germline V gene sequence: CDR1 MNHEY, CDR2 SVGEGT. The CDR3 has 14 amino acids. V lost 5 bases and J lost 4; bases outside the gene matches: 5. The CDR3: CASSQGTANQPQHL. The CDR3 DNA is TGTGCCAGCAGTCAAGGGACAGCGAATCAGCCCCAGCATCTT.

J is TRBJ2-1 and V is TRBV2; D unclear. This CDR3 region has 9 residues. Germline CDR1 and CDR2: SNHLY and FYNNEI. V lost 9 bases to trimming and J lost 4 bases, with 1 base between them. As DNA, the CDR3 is TGTGCCAGGTACAATGAGCAGTTCTTC. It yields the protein CARYNEQFF.

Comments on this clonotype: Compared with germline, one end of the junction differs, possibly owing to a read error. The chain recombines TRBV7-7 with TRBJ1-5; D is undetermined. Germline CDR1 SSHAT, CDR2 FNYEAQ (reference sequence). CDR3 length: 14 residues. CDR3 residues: CASSSQDGPQPQHF. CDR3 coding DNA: TGTGCTAGCAGCTCCCAAGATGGACCCCAGCCCCAGCATTTT.

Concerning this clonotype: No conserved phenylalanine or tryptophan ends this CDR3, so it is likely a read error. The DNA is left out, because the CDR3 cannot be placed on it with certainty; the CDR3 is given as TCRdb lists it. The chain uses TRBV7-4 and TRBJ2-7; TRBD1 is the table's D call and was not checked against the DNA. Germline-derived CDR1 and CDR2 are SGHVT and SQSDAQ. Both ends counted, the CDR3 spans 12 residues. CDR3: CASSLGGGGGTL.

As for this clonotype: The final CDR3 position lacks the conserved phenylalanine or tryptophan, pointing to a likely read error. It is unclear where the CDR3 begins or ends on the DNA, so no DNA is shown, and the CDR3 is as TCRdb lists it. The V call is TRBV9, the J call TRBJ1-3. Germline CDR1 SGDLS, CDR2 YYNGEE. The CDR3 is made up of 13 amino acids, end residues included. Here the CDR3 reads CASSSRTSGALGV.

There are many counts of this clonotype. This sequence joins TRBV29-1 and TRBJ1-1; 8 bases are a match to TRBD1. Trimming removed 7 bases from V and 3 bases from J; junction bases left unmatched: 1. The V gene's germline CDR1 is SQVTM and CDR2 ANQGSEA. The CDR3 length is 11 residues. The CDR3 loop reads CSAGGHTEAFF. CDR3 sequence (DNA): TGCAGCGCAGGGGGCCACACTGAAGCTTTCTTT.